This TCR beta chain is drawn from a study of beta chain features in type 1 diabetes. Study context: Sorted cells numbering over 95,000,000 were examined across all samples.

About this clone itself: The antigen is undetermined.

The CDR3 has 14 amino acids. Per the germline V gene, CDR1 is SGHNT and CDR2 is YYREEE (reference sequence). V lost 0 bases, J lost 2 bases, and 7 bases lay in between. Central memory, naive, regulatory and stem cell-like memory CD4+ cells were sorted by CD45RO/CCR7/CD25/CD127/CD95/CD27. Study-level findings and limits: The VDJ junctions of type 1 diabetes patients carried fewer insertions and more deletions. Moderate yet significant TCRB CDR3 shortening was seen in Type 1 diabetes patients in all four CD4+ subsets.

The entirety of the isolated RNA underwent reverse transcription, so expressed TCRB transcripts were sequenced. Some clones are missing from TCRdb's copy, which holds only in-frame ones; the method was immunoSEQ multiplex PCR. Here the sample spans about 240,000 clones, over 11% being singletons. The sequence came from a man in his thirties or forties with type 1 diabetes. This sequence joins TRBV5-4 and TRBJ2-3; no reliable D call. The specimen was naive CD4+ T cells from blood. In DNA form, the CDR3 reads TGTGCCAGCAGCTTGGAAAGCCCCACAGATACGCAGTATTTT. Its translation is CASSLESPTDTQYF.